The T cell receptor (beta chain) under discussion was sequenced for a study of cytomegalovirus exposure and HLA in healthy donors. Study-wide results and caveats: The investigators catalogued 150 or so TCR beta chains as cytomegalovirus-associated. It was found in a later analysis that first-cohort TCR clusters tended to co-occur in the approximately 120 validation repertoires. Despite most TCR sequences being rare, some public TCRs occurred in many donors.

Looked up from germline, CDR1 is SEHNR and CDR2 is FQNEAQ (reference sequence). Germline trimming cut 5 bases from V and 8 bases from J; bases unmatched to any gene: 12. This CDR3 comprises 15 residues. Clones were sequenced by immunoSEQ multiplex PCR, and TCRdb holds only the in-frame ones, with some missing. The repertoire has about 83,000 clones, around 96% of them found once; the top ten carry approximately 1.3%. Regarding this clone: Its antigen remains unknown.

A roughly 120-subject validation cohort, separate from the roughly 670-subject first cohort, supplied the donors. Sequencing was carried out using PBMCs. The genes are TRBV7-9 and TRBJ2-1; 7 nucleotides agree with TRBD1. The receptor was derived from a woman aged 18-29 years in good health and CMV-seronegative. The CDR3 nucleotides read TGTGCCAGCAGCAACAGGGGCGGCCAGGGGGATGAGCAGTTCTTC. It encodes CASSNRGGQGDEQFF.